These 22 T cell receptor beta chains came from one sample sequenced in a study of T-cell memory formation after mild COVID-19. MiXCR, run by TCRdb on the 5' RACE reads, gives a single entry per CDR3 protein. In the table there are roughly 240,000 distinct CDR3 sequences, about 16% of which are singletons. Material for sequencing was PBMCs or a T cell subset sorted from them (not recorded which). All receptors derive from a man aged 18 to 29 who had mild COVID-19 (a few samples of this study predate the infection). Cell type and time point are not known.

This chain uses TRBV18 with TRBJ2-2, with 10 positions matching TRBD1. This CDR3 spans 15 amino acids. Germline assignment: CDR1 KGHSH and CDR2 LQKENI. J lost 6 bases, V lost 3 bases, and 4 bases had no gene match. The CDR3 reads CASSPDRGLSGELFF. The CDR3 region has the DNA TGTGCCAGCTCACCCGACAGGGGGCTTTCCGGGGAGCTGTTTTTT.

The chain links TRBV4-1 to TRBJ1-3, with unresolved D. V was cut by 2 bases and J by 2 bases, with 10 bases left in between. Germline CDR1 reads MGHRA; CDR2 reads YSYEKL. The CDR3 runs 15 residues. In DNA, the CDR3 is TGCGCCAGCAGCCAACCTTCGGATCCTGGAAACACCATATATTTT. Translation gives CASSQPSDPGNTIYF.

In its sample, this clonotype is medium-sized (0.01 to 0.1%). The chain combines TRBV6-1 with TRBJ2-4, with TRBD1 matching 10 bases. The CDR3 extends over 14 amino acids. The V segment lost 9 bases and the J segment 7 bases; nucleotides outside the gene matches: 9. Germline CDR1 reads MNHNS; CDR2 reads SASEGT. The CDR3 sequence: CASDRGLLGNIQYF. CDR3 in DNA: TGTGCCAGTGACAGGGGGCTCCTAGGGAACATTCAGTACTTC.

The CDR3, as DNA: TGTGCCAGCAGCTCCGGCCACGAATCCTACGAGCAGTACTTC. Its translation: CASSSGHESYEQYF. This chain uses TRBV7-6 with TRBJ2-7; D gene uncertain. The germline V and J ends were trimmed by 4 bases and 1 base, with 11 bases remaining between them. The CDR3 is made up of 14 amino acids. Germline V gives CDR1 SGHVS, CDR2 FNYEAQ.

This clonotype was seen only a few times. The chain employs TRBV20-1 and TRBJ2-2, with D tentatively TRBD2 (7 bases). The ends were cut back, 0 bases at V and 5 bases at J, with 19 bases in the middle. The CDR3 loop spans 17 amino acids. Germline V gene lookup returns CDR1 DFQATT and CDR2 SNEGSKA (reference sequence). Here the CDR3 reads CSARDSSSGGGTGELFF. The CDR3 DNA is TGCAGTGCTAGAGATAGTAGTTCGGGGGGCGGAACCGGGGAGCTGTTTTTT.

This chain uses TRBV20-1 with TRBJ2-1; no clear D gene. The germline gives CDR1 DFQATT, CDR2 SNEGSKA (reference sequence). The CDR3 spans 14 residues. Trimming removed 1 base at V and 6 bases at J, with 13 bases between. The CDR3, as DNA: TGCAGTGCTAGAGGGACCCATTCTCGCAATGAGCAGTTCTTC. Translated: CSARGTHSRNEQFF.

This clonotype came up a few times. The chain joins TRBV29-1 to TRBJ2-2; D not resolved. The germline CDR1 and CDR2 sequences are SQVTM and ANQGSEA. Deletions cut 1 base from V and 0 bases from J, with 3 bases between. The CDR3 is made up of 13 amino acids. The CDR3 spells CSVEVTNTGELFF. The DNA of the CDR3 is TGCAGCGTTGAAGTTACGAACACCGGGGAGCTGTTTTTT.

This clonotype turned up a few times. The chain employs TRBV23-1 and TRBJ1-5; D is uncertain. TRBV23-1 is recorded as an ORF, its role being uncertain. The V end was cut by 4 bases, the J end by 2 bases, with 9 bases between. The CDR3 is 14 amino acids. The CDR3 DNA sequence: TGCGCCAGCAGTCCCTATAGGGGCAATCAGCCCCAGCATTTT. As protein: CASSPYRGNQPQHF.

This clonotype has a handful of counts. This chain joins TRBV6-2 or TRBV6-3 and TRBJ2-7, with D tentatively TRBD2 (6 bases). There are 13 residues in the CDR3. From germline, CDR1 is MNHEY and CDR2 SVGEGT. The ends were cut back, 6 bases at V and 6 bases at J, with 15 bases in the middle. The CDR3 nucleotides read TGTGCCAGCAGGACATTGGAGGGGACCGAGCAGTACTTC. This sequence encodes CASRTLEGTEQYF.

V is TRBV12-3 or TRBV12-4 and J is TRBJ1-1; 7 bases are shared with TRBD1. CDR3 length equals 12 residues. V gave up 3 bases and J gave up 7 bases; unmatched junction bases: 2. CDR3 protein: CASSFRQGEAFF. Here the CDR3 DNA reads TGTGCCAGCAGTTTTCGACAGGGTGAAGCTTTCTTT.

This clonotype showed up just a few times. The J gene is TRBJ2-5, the V gene TRBV4-1; possibly TRBD1 for D (6 bases). Germline V lookup: CDR1 MGHRA, CDR2 YSYEKL. This CDR3 contains 14 residues. V was pared by 4 bases and J by 7 bases, with 16 bases between. CDR3 bases: TGCGCCAGCAGCCGCGGACAGTCGACAGGGACCCAGTACTTC. Translating it yields CASSRGQSTGTQYF.

The chain links TRBV7-2 to TRBJ2-5; 10 bases fit TRBD1. Germline V gene sequence: CDR1 SGHTA, CDR2 FQGNSA. Unmatched junction bases numbered 11, after V lost 5 bases and J lost 5 bases. The CDR3 runs 16 residues. DNA of the CDR3: TGTGCCAGCAGCCTGACGCGACAGGGGGCGGGGGAGACCCAGTACTTC. Translated, it gives CASSLTRQGAGETQYF.

The table lists this clonotype with many counts. This chain connects TRBV6-1 to TRBJ2-3; no definite D call. Deletions cut 7 bases from V and 1 base from J, with 12 bases between. Looked up from germline, CDR1 is MNHNS and CDR2 is SASEGT. The CDR3 is 14 amino acids. The DNA of the CDR3 is TGTGCCAGCACCTCTGGCCCGGGCACAGATACGCAGTATTTT. Amino acids: CASTSGPGTDTQYF.

This clonotype was counted only a few times. The rearrangement uses TRBV29-1 and TRBJ2-3, with D possibly being TRBD2 (5 bases). The CDR3 runs 12 residues. The ends were cut back, 4 bases at V and 8 bases at J, with 13 bases in the middle. Looked up from germline, CDR1 is SQVTM and CDR2 is ANQGSEA. The CDR3 coding sequence is TGCAGCGTTGCGGGGTTAGAGAGTACGCAGTATTTT. Its protein product is CSVAGLESTQYF.

This clonotype showed up just a few times. V and J are TRBV20-1 and TRBJ2-7; D not certain. Trimming pared 0 bases from V and 4 bases from J, leaving 4 bases between. Germline CDR1 DFQATT, CDR2 SNEGSKA (reference sequence). CDR3 length: 11 residues. The CDR3 nucleotides read TGCAGTGCTAGAGATGGTTACGAGCAGTACGTC. Translated, it gives CSARDGYEQYV.

This clonotype turned up a few times. The J gene is TRBJ1-1, the V gene TRBV15; 10 bases line up with TRBD1. This CDR3 is 19 amino acids long. Germline V CDR1 and CDR2: LNHNV, YYDKDF (reference sequence). The junction had 17 bases not matched to a gene; V was cut back by 4 bases and J by 3 bases. The CDR3: CATSTAPDRGSYLDTEAFF. For the CDR3, the DNA is TGTGCCACCAGCACTGCTCCGGACAGGGGGTCCTACTTGGACACTGAAGCTTTCTTT.

This chain connects TRBV5-1 to TRBJ2-5, with D perhaps TRBD1 (5 bases). Germline assignment: CDR1 SGHRS and CDR2 YFSETQ. The ends were cut back, 4 bases at V and 8 bases at J, with 18 bases in the middle. The CDR3 consists of 14 residues. The CDR3 sequence is CASSPTDRESTQYF. In nucleotides, the CDR3 is TGCGCCAGCAGCCCGACAGACAGAGAGAGTACCCAGTACTTC.

This clonotype was detected a few times. V is TRBV5-4 and J is TRBJ1-6; a possible D gene is TRBD1 (6 bases). The CDR3 is 13 amino acids. Germline CDR1 SGHNT, CDR2 YYREEE (reference sequence). V was shortened by 0 bases and J by 15 bases, with 13 bases between the two germline ends. DNA of the CDR3: TGTGCCAGCAGCTTGGCCCCAGGGGATGTCCTCCACTTT. As protein: CASSLAPGDVLHF.

This clonotype was picked up a small number of times. The chain is built from TRBV27 and TRBJ2-5, with D perhaps TRBD1 or TRBD2 (5 bases each). CDR3 size: 12 residues. V dropped 3 bases and J dropped 11 bases, with 13 bases sitting between them. The germline V gene has CDR1 MNHEY and CDR2 SMNVEV (reference sequence). The CDR3 here is CASSFPGRGQYF. Written as DNA, the CDR3 is TGTGCCAGCAGTTTTCCGGGAAGGGGTCAGTACTTC.

This clonotype was detected a few times. The gene calls are TRBV9 and TRBJ2-3; D call uncertain. This CDR3 contains 11 residues. Germline CDR1 and CDR2: SGDLS and YYNGEE. V lost 0 bases, J lost 11 bases, and 7 bases lay in between. CDR3 nucleotides: TGTGCCAGCAGCGTAGGCCCCCGGCAGTATTTT. As protein: CASSVGPRQYF.

This chain uses TRBV5-1 with TRBJ1-2; 7 bases are a match to TRBD1. J was trimmed by 4 bases and V by 0 bases; bases with no gene match: 6. The CDR3 contains 15 residues. CDR1 SGHRS and CDR2 YFSETQ come from the germline V gene. The CDR3 region is CASSLVDRSPYGYTF. CDR3 in DNA: TGCGCCAGCAGCTTGGTGGACAGGTCCCCCTATGGCTACACCTTC.

The chain is built from TRBV4-3 and TRBJ1-3; perhaps TRBD1 as D (6 bases). The V end lost 4 bases, the J end lost 0 bases, and 16 bases lay between the germline ends. Germline V gives CDR1 LGHNA, CDR2 YSLEER. The CDR3 length is 17 residues. The DNA for the CDR3 is TGCGCCAGCAGCCTCAACCCGACAGGCAGCTCTGGAAACACCATATATTTT. Encoded protein: CASSLNPTGSSGNTIYF.